The rows below give T cell receptor beta chains drawn from one sample of a study of T cell responses to AZD1222 COVID-19 vaccine. Using immunoSEQ multiplex PCR, the repertoire was profiled, and TCRdb retains in-frame clones only, with some absent. Of 160,000 or so clones in the sample, roughly nine tenths were seen once. Specimen: peripheral blood, collected on day 0 of AZD1222 vaccination. These receptors were collected from an adult in good health. Each CDR3 is given with its conserved first and last residue. Each record gives: V gene, D gene, clone size, J gene, CDR3 DNA, CDR3 protein. A D gene is named only where the DNA matches it firmly. Clone size appears in some rows only: once, few, many, or a class for an expanded clone.

v_gene: TRBV29-1; d_gene: -; abundance: -; j_gene: TRBJ1-1; CDR3nt: TGCAGCGTAGAAGGGCGCAGCACTGAAGCTTTCTTT; CDR3aa: CSVEGRSTEAFF
v_gene: TRBV7-9; d_gene: -; abundance: few; j_gene: TRBJ1-6; CDR3nt: TGTGCCAGCAGCTTAGCAGGGGAGAATTCACCCCTCCACTTT; CDR3aa: CASSLAGENSPLHF
v_gene: TRBV30; d_gene: -; abundance: -; j_gene: TRBJ1-1; CDR3nt: TGTGCCTGGGCCAGGGTGGGAGGAGAGACTGAAGCTTTCTTT; CDR3aa: CAWARVGGETEAFF
v_gene: TRBV19; d_gene: -; abundance: -; j_gene: TRBJ1-4; CDR3nt: TGTGCCAGTAGTATATCCAGGGCGCTGACGGAAAAACTGTTTTTT; CDR3aa: CASSISRALTEKLFF
v_gene: TRBV19; d_gene: TRBD2; abundance: -; j_gene: TRBJ2-2; CDR3nt: TGTGCCAGTAGTGCCTCTGGGACTACGGTACAACGGGAGCTGTTTTTT; CDR3aa: CASSASGTTVQRELFF
v_gene: TRBV29-1; d_gene: -; abundance: -; j_gene: TRBJ2-7; CDR3nt: TGCAGCGTTGAGGGGGGACGAGGCGGCGAGCAGTACTTC; CDR3aa: CSVEGGRGGEQYF
v_gene: TRBV4-2; d_gene: -; abundance: few; j_gene: TRBJ1-1; CDR3nt: TGTGCCAGCAGCCAAGTACAGGCACGGACGAACACTGAAGCTTTCTTT; CDR3aa: CASSQVQARTNTEAFF
v_gene: TRBV5-1; d_gene: -; abundance: once; j_gene: TRBJ2-7; CDR3nt: TGCGCCAGCAGCTTGTCGTCTCCCGACTACGAGCAGTACTTC; CDR3aa: CASSLSSPDYEQYF
v_gene: TRBV7-2; d_gene: TRBD1; abundance: -; j_gene: TRBJ2-7; CDR3nt: TGTGCCAGCAGCTTAGATTTCGGGACAGGCTCCTACGAGCAGTACTTC; CDR3aa: CASSLDFGTGSYEQYF
v_gene: TRBV13; d_gene: -; abundance: -; j_gene: TRBJ1-2; CDR3nt: TGTGCCAGCAGCTACCTTCGGCAGGGTGCTAACTATGGCTACACCTTC; CDR3aa: CASSYLRQGANYGYTF
v_gene: TRBV28; d_gene: -; abundance: -; j_gene: TRBJ1-4; CDR3nt: TGTGCCAGCAGTTTATCGGGGGCTCAGGGAACTAATGAAAAACTGTTTTTT; CDR3aa: CASSLSGAQGTNEKLFF
v_gene: TRBV7-9; d_gene: -; abundance: -; j_gene: TRBJ2-1; CDR3nt: TGTGCCAGCAGCTTAACAAGGGGCGGCGTGGGCGGTTACAATGAGCAGTTCTTC; CDR3aa: CASSLTRGGVGGYNEQFF
v_gene: TRBV10-3; d_gene: -; abundance: once; j_gene: TRBJ2-2; CDR3nt: TGTGCCATCAGTTTCGTGCCCGGGGAGCTGTTTTTT; CDR3aa: CAISFVPGELFF
v_gene: TRBV28; d_gene: -; abundance: -; j_gene: TRBJ2-5; CDR3nt: TGTGCCAGCAGTCCCCAGGAAGAGACCCAGTACTTC; CDR3aa: CASSPQEETQYF
v_gene: TRBV6-1; d_gene: -; abundance: -; j_gene: TRBJ1-3; CDR3nt: TGTGCCAGCAGTGAACTCTCCGGAAGGGTTGATGGAAACACCATATATTTT; CDR3aa: CASSELSGRVDGNTIYF
v_gene: TRBV18; d_gene: TRBD1; abundance: -; j_gene: TRBJ1-1; CDR3nt: TGTGCCAGCTCACCATCGCCATATTCCTACAGGGGGGAAATTATAGCTTTCTTT; CDR3aa: CASSPSPYSYRGEIIAFF
v_gene: TRBV4-1; d_gene: TRBD2; abundance: -; j_gene: TRBJ2-3; CDR3nt: TGCGCCAGCAGCCAAGCCGGACTAGCTGATACGCAGTATTTT; CDR3aa: CASSQAGLADTQYF
v_gene: TRBV21-1; d_gene: -; abundance: -; j_gene: TRBJ2-7; CDR3nt: TGTGCCAGCAGCAAAGAGGATGGGACAGGACGCTACGAGCAGTACTTC; CDR3aa: CASSKEDGTGRYEQYF
v_gene: TRBV6-5; d_gene: -; abundance: -; j_gene: TRBJ2-7; CDR3nt: TGTGCCAGTAGAGAGGGACCGCCTGGCGAGCAGTACTTC; CDR3aa: CASREGPPGEQYF
v_gene: TRBV2; d_gene: -; abundance: -; j_gene: TRBJ1-2; CDR3nt: TGTGCCAGCAGTGAAGTCGGCAGAATTAACTATGGCTACACCTTC; CDR3aa: CASSEVGRINYGYTF
v_gene: TRBV25-1; d_gene: -; abundance: -; j_gene: TRBJ1-1; CDR3nt: TGTGCCAGCAGTGAATTTTTTGCAACTGAAGCTTTCTTT; CDR3aa: CASSEFFATEAFF
v_gene: TRBV5-1; d_gene: -; abundance: -; j_gene: TRBJ1-2; CDR3nt: TGCGCCAGCAGCTTGGCTCCGGGGACAACGTATGGCTACACCTTC; CDR3aa: CASSLAPGTTYGYTF
v_gene: TRBV11-2; d_gene: TRBD1; abundance: -; j_gene: TRBJ1-3; CDR3nt: TGTGCCAGCAGAGCCCCACAGGGGAAGGGGTCTGGAAACACCATATATTTT; CDR3aa: CASRAPQGKGSGNTIYF
v_gene: TRBV30; d_gene: -; abundance: -; j_gene: TRBJ1-2; CDR3nt: TGTGCCTGGAGTATAGTGAACTATGGCTACACCTTC; CDR3aa: CAWSIVNYGYTF
v_gene: TRBV20-1; d_gene: -; abundance: -; j_gene: TRBJ1-1; CDR3nt: TGCAGTGGACAGCTGAACACTGAAGCTTTCTTT; CDR3aa: CSGQLNTEAFF
v_gene: TRBV2; d_gene: -; abundance: few; j_gene: TRBJ2-2; CDR3nt: TGTGCCAGCAGTGGTATAAGCGATCGTACCGGGGAGCTGTTTTTT; CDR3aa: CASSGISDRTGELFF
v_gene: TRBV6-4; d_gene: -; abundance: -; j_gene: TRBJ2-2; CDR3nt: TGTGCCAGCAGTAACAAAGGGGAAACCGGGGAGCTGTTTTTT; CDR3aa: CASSNKGETGELFF
v_gene: TRBV28; d_gene: TRBD1; abundance: -; j_gene: TRBJ1-4; CDR3nt: TGTGCCAGCAGTTCCCGGACAGGGGATGAAAAACTGTTTTTT; CDR3aa: CASSSRTGDEKLFF
v_gene: TRBV6-5; d_gene: -; abundance: once; j_gene: TRBJ1-1; CDR3nt: TGTGCCAGCAGTTACTCGAGACTACTCATGAACACTGAAGCTTTCTTT; CDR3aa: CASSYSRLLMNTEAFF
v_gene: TRBV6-5; d_gene: -; abundance: -; j_gene: TRBJ1-1; CDR3nt: TGTGCCAGCAGTTACTCAGGGGGGGGTGGTACTGAAGCTTTCTTT; CDR3aa: CASSYSGGGGTEAFF
v_gene: TRBV27; d_gene: -; abundance: few; j_gene: TRBJ1-3; CDR3nt: TGTGCCAGCAGTTTAAGGGGAAGCTCTGGAAACACCATATATTTT; CDR3aa: CASSLRGSSGNTIYF
v_gene: TRBV10-1; d_gene: TRBD1; abundance: -; j_gene: TRBJ2-1; CDR3nt: TGCGCCAGCACCCAGGGCAGGACAGGGCGCAATGAGCAGTTCTTC; CDR3aa: CASTQGRTGRNEQFF
v_gene: TRBV2; d_gene: -; abundance: -; j_gene: TRBJ2-3; CDR3nt: TGTGCCAGCAGTGGTTTAGTGGGCCCAGATACGCAGTATTTT; CDR3aa: CASSGLVGPDTQYF
v_gene: TRBV5-1; d_gene: -; abundance: once; j_gene: TRBJ1-6; CDR3nt: TGCGCCAGCAGCTTGGGGGCGCAAAATTCACCCCTCCACTTT; CDR3aa: CASSLGAQNSPLHF
v_gene: TRBV6-2/TRBV6-3; d_gene: -; abundance: -; j_gene: TRBJ1-2; CDR3nt: TGTGCCAGCAGTTACTCCGTAAACTATGGCTACACCTTC; CDR3aa: CASSYSVNYGYTF
v_gene: TRBV6-5; d_gene: -; abundance: -; j_gene: TRBJ1-4; CDR3nt: TGTGCCAGCAGTTACGACCCGGGACTGATTAATGAAAAACTGTTTTTT; CDR3aa: CASSYDPGLINEKLFF
v_gene: TRBV5-1; d_gene: -; abundance: -; j_gene: TRBJ2-1; CDR3nt: TGCGCCAGCAGCTTAGGGGGGAGTCGGGGATGGGATGAGCAGTTCTTC; CDR3aa: CASSLGGSRGWDEQFF
v_gene: TRBV7-7; d_gene: -; abundance: -; j_gene: TRBJ2-7; CDR3nt: TGTGCCAGCAGCGTAGCAGGGGGACTGGATTACGAGCAGTACTTC; CDR3aa: CASSVAGGLDYEQYF
v_gene: TRBV3-1/TRBV3-2; d_gene: -; abundance: -; j_gene: TRBJ2-7; CDR3nt: TGTGCCAGCAGCCAAAAGGGGGAGCAGTACTTC; CDR3aa: CASSQKGEQYF
v_gene: TRBV7-2; d_gene: -; abundance: -; j_gene: TRBJ1-1; CDR3nt: TGTGCCAGCAGCTTAGGGTGGGGGAACACTGAAGCTTTCTTT; CDR3aa: CASSLGWGNTEAFF
v_gene: TRBV19; d_gene: TRBD1; abundance: few; j_gene: TRBJ1-1; CDR3nt: TGTGCCAGTAGAAGACAGGGTCAACGGGGAACTGAAGCTTTCTTT; CDR3aa: CASRRQGQRGTEAFF
v_gene: TRBV27; d_gene: TRBD1; abundance: -; j_gene: TRBJ1-2; CDR3nt: TGTGCCACCCAGGGGGACAATAACTATGGCTACACCTTC; CDR3aa: CATQGDNNYGYTF
v_gene: TRBV25-1; d_gene: TRBD1; abundance: -; j_gene: TRBJ1-1; CDR3nt: TGTGCCAGCAGTTCTCAAGGTAGGACAGGGTCCACTGAAGCTTTCTTT; CDR3aa: CASSSQGRTGSTEAFF
v_gene: TRBV9; d_gene: -; abundance: -; j_gene: TRBJ1-1; CDR3nt: TGTGCCAGCAGCGTAGTTCAAGCAAAGTGGAACACTGAAGCTTTCTTT; CDR3aa: CASSVVQAKWNTEAFF